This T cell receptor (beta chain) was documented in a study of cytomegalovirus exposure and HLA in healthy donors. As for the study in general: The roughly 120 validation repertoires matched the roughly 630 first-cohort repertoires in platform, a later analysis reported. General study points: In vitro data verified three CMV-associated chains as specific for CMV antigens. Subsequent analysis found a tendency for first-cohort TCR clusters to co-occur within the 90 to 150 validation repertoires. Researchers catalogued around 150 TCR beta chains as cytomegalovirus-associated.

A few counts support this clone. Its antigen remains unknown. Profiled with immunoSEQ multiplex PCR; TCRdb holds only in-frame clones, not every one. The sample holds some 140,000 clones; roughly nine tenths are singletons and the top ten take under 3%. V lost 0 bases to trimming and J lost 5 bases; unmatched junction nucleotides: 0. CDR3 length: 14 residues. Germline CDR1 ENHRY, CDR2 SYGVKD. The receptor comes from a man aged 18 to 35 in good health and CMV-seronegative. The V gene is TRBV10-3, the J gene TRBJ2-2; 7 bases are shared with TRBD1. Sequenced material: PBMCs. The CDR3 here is CAISESTGTGELFF. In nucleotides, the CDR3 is TGTGCCATCAGTGAGTCGACAGGGACCGGGGAGCTGTTTTTT.